Detailed here is one T cell receptor (beta chain). Individuals aged roughly 18 to 95 years were recruited from 24 US areas. This entry is derived from a study of blood T cell repertoires in COVID-19. In the original processing: Researchers report that nucleated cell counts were estimated from reference gene primer amplification. TCRdb keeps only in-frame clones here, not all; method: immunoSEQ multiplex PCR. The V and J calls and clone size were taken over from that table, and D and trimming were inferred from the DNA. The sample shows approximately 440,000 clones, 90% of them seen only once. The sample comprised PBMCs or T cells enriched from blood (not recorded which). This TCR was recovered from a man between 18 and 29 years old who had recovered from COVID-19.

The CDR3 DNA is TGTGCCAGCACTCCCGAGGGTCTCTACGGCACTGAAGCTTTCTTT. It specifies CASTPEGLYGTEAFF. The chain couples TRBV6-5 to TRBJ1-1; the D is unclear. Germline V gene lookup returns CDR1 MNHEY and CDR2 SVGAGI. CDR3 size: 15 residues. V was shortened by 7 bases and J by 4 bases, with 19 bases between the two germline ends.